The rows below give T cell receptor beta chains drawn from one sample of a study of blood T cell repertoires in COVID-19. The assay was immunoSEQ multiplex PCR, and TCRdb's table has in-frame clones only and misses some. The data contain roughly 180,000 clones, 85% to 90% of them seen just once; the ten biggest clones take up 6.5% to 9%. The specimen sequenced was peripheral blood. The receptor set was obtained from a woman aged 60-75 years with acute or convalescent COVID-19. The CDR3 runs from the conserved cysteine through the conserved F or W. The D gene is left open where the match is weak. The listing skips clone size in some rows; elsewhere it reads once, few, many or a size class.

J: TRBJ2-3; size: NA; D: TRBD2; V: TRBV19; DNA: TGTGCCAGTAGTATTTATCGGGGGGACACAGATACGCAGTATTTT; CDR3: CASSIYRGDTDTQYF
J: TRBJ1-3; size: once; D: NA; V: TRBV6-1; DNA: TGTGCCAGCAGTGAAGGGTCGAGCTCTGGAAACACCATATATTTT; CDR3: CASSEGSSSGNTIYF
J: TRBJ1-2; size: NA; D: NA; V: TRBV9; DNA: TGTGCCAGCAGCGTTGGCAGGGCAAGAGATGGCTACACCTTC; CDR3: CASSVGRARDGYTF
J: TRBJ2-2; size: NA; D: NA; V: TRBV9; DNA: TGTGCCAGCAGGCTACAGGGGAACACCGGGGAGCTGTTTTTT; CDR3: CASRLQGNTGELFF
J: TRBJ1-2; size: NA; D: TRBD1; V: TRBV29-1; DNA: TGCAGCGTTGAAGATCCGAGACAGGGGTCCCTCTATGGCTACACCTTC; CDR3: CSVEDPRQGSLYGYTF
J: TRBJ1-2; size: few; D: NA; V: TRBV15; DNA: TGTGCCACCGACTCCGGGGCTAACTATGGCTACACCTTC; CDR3: CATDSGANYGYTF
J: TRBJ1-1; size: NA; D: TRBD1; V: TRBV28; DNA: TGTGCCAGCAGTCGGGACAGCGCATATAACACTGAAGCTTTCTTT; CDR3: CASSRDSAYNTEAFF
J: TRBJ2-1; size: NA; D: NA; V: TRBV5-4; DNA: TGTGCCAGCAGCTTGGCAAGCGGGAATGAGCAGTTCTTC; CDR3: CASSLASGNEQFF
J: TRBJ1-1; size: NA; D: NA; V: TRBV28; DNA: TGTGCCAGCATCCCTTATCCCCCACCCGCCGGGGTGATGAACACTGAAGCTTTCTTT; CDR3: CASIPYPPPAGVMNTEAFF
J: TRBJ1-6; size: once; D: NA; V: TRBV28; DNA: TGTGCCAGCAAGGGGAGGGGTAATTCACCCCTCCACTTT; CDR3: CASKGRGNSPLHF
J: TRBJ2-1; size: NA; D: NA; V: TRBV5-4; DNA: TGTGCCAGCAGCACCCGGGACTTGTCCTACAATGAGCAGTTCTTC; CDR3: CASSTRDLSYNEQFF
J: TRBJ1-1; size: NA; D: NA; V: TRBV3-1/TRBV3-2; DNA: TGTGCCAGCAGCCAAGCCCCGGGGGGGAACACTGAAGCTTTCTTT; CDR3: CASSQAPGGNTEAFF
J: TRBJ2-3; size: NA; D: NA; V: TRBV29-1; DNA: TGCAGCGTTGGTCCAGACTCCACAGATACGCAGTATTTT; CDR3: CSVGPDSTDTQYF
J: TRBJ1-2; size: NA; D: TRBD1; V: TRBV18; DNA: TGTGCCAGCTCACCCGGGACAGCGGCTGGCTACACCTTC; CDR3: CASSPGTAAGYTF
J: TRBJ1-2; size: NA; D: NA; V: TRBV28; DNA: TGTGCCAGCAGTTTACCCCAGGGACAAGTTGGCTACACCTTC; CDR3: CASSLPQGQVGYTF
J: TRBJ2-1; size: once; D: TRBD2; V: TRBV3-1/TRBV3-2; DNA: TGTGCCAGCAGCCAAGGTTTAGCGGGAGGCCGGAATGAGCAGTTCTTC; CDR3: CASSQGLAGGRNEQFF
J: TRBJ1-1; size: NA; D: TRBD1; V: TRBV28; DNA: TGTGCCAGCAGTTGGGGGGACAGGGGGGATACTGAAGCTTTCTTT; CDR3: CASSWGDRGDTEAFF
J: TRBJ1-2; size: NA; D: NA; V: TRBV5-1; DNA: TGCGCCAGCAGCTTGGAGTCCGGGGGCTATGGCTACACCTTC; CDR3: CASSLESGGYGYTF
J: TRBJ1-1; size: NA; D: NA; V: TRBV5-4; DNA: TGTGCCAGCAGCTTGGACGGGTTAGAAGCTTTCTTT; CDR3: CASSLDGLEAFF
J: TRBJ2-3; size: NA; D: TRBD1; V: TRBV7-2; DNA: TGTGCCAGCATCAATAGACAGGGCTCAGATACGCAGTATTTT; CDR3: CASINRQGSDTQYF
J: TRBJ2-1; size: NA; D: NA; V: TRBV2; DNA: TGTGCCAGCAGTGAAGGCGGTAATGAGCAGTTCTTC; CDR3: CASSEGGNEQFF
J: TRBJ2-1; size: NA; D: NA; V: TRBV11-2; DNA: TGTGCCAGCAGCTTCGGTAGCTTGTCGTTCTTC; CDR3: CASSFGSLSFF